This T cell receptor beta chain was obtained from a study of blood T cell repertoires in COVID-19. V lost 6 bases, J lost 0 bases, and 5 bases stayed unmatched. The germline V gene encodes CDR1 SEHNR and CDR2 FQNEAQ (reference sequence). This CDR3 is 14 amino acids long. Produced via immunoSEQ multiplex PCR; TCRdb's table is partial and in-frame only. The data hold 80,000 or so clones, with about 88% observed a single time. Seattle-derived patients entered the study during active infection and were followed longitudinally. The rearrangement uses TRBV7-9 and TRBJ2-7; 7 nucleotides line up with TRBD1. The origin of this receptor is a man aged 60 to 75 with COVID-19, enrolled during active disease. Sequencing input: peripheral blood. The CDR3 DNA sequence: TGTGCCAGCAGTACGGACAGGAGCTCCTACGAGCAGTACTTC. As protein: CASSTDRSSYEQYF.